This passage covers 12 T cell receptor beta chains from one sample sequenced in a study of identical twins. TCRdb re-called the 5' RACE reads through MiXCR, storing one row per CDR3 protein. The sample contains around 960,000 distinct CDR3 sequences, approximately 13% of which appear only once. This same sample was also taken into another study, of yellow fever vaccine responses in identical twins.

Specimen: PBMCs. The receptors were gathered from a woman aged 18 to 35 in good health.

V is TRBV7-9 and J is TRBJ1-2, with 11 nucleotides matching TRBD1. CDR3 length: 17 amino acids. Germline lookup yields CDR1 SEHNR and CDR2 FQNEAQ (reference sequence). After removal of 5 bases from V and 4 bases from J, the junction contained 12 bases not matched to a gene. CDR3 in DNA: TGTGCCAGCAGCGGACGGACAGGGGGCGCATTCGGCTATGGCTACACCTTC. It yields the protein CASSGRTGGAFGYGYTF.

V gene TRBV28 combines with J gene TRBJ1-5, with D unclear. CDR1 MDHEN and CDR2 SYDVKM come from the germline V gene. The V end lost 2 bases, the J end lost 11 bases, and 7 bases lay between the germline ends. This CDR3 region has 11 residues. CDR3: CASSLTMTQHF. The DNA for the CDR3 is TGTGCCAGCAGTTTAACCATGACCCAGCATTTT.

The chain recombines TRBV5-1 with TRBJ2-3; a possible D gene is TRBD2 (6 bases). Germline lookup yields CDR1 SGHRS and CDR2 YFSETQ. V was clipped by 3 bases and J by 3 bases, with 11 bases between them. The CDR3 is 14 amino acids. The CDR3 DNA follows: TGCGCCAGCAGCTCCGGGACTGAGACAGATACGCAGTATTTT. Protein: CASSSGTETDTQYF.

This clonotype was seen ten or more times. The CDR3 protein is CSFTGAKNIQYF. The CDR3 DNA is TGCAGCTTCACCGGGGCCAAAAACATTCAGTACTTC. V and J are TRBV29-1 and TRBJ2-4; the D is unclear. Per germline, CDR1 SQVTM and CDR2 ANQGSEA. V lost 8 bases, J lost 1 base, and 9 bases lay in between. The CDR3 length is 12 residues. Full variable domain (missing parts from reference TRBV29-1 and TRBJ2-4): SAVISQKPSRDICQRGTSLTIQCQVDSQVTMMFWYRQQPGQSLTLIATANQGSEATYESGFVIDKFPISRPNLTFSTLTVSNMSPEDSSIYLCSFTGAKNIQYFGAGTRLSVL.

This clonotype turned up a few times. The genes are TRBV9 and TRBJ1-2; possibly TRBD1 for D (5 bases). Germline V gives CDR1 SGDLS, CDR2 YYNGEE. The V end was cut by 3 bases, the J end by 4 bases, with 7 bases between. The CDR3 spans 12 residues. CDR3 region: CASSAGIYGYTF. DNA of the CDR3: TGTGCCAGCAGCGCAGGGATCTATGGCTACACCTTC.

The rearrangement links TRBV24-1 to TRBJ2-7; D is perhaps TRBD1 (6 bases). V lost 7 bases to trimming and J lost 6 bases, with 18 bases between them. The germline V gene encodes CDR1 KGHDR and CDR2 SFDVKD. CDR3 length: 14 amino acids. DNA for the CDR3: TGTGCCACCAGCCAGGGGACCTATCTGAGCGAGCAGTACTTC. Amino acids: CATSQGTYLSEQYF.

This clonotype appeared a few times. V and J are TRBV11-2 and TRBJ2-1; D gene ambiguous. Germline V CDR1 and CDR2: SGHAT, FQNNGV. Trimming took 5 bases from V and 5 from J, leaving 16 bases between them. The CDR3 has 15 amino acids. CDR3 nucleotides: TGTGCCAGCAGCGCTAGTCGGGTGGGCCACAATGAGCAGTTCTTC. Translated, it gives CASSASRVGHNEQFF.

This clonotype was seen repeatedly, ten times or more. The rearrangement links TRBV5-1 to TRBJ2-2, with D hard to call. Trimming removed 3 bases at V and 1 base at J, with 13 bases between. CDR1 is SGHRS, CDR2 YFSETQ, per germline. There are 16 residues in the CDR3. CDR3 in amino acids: CASSSSAILNTGELFF. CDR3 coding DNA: TGCGCCAGCAGCTCGTCGGCCATCTTGAACACCGGGGAGCTGTTTTTT.

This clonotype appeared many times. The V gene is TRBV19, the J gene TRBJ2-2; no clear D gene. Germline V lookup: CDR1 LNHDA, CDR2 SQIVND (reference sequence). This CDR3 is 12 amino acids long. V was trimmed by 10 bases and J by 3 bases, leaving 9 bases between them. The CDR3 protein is CATTWDTGELFF. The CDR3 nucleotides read TGTGCCACTACTTGGGACACCGGGGAGCTGTTTTTT.

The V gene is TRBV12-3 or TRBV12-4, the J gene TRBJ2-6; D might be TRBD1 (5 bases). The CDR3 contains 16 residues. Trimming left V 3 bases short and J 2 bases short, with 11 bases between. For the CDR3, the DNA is TGTGCCAGCAGTTTGGGGCAGACCCCTGGGGCCAACGTCCTGACTTTC. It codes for CASSLGQTPGANVLTF.

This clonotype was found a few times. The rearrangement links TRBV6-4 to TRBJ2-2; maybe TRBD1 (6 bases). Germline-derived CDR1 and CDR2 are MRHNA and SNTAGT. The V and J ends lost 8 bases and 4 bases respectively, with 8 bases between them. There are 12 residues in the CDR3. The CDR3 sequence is CASGGVTGELFF. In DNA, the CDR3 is TGTGCCAGCGGGGGCGTCACCGGGGAGCTGTTTTTT.

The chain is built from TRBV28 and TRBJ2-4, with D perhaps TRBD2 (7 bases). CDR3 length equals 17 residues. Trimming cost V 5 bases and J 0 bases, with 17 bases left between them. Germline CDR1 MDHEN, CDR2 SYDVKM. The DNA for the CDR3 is TGTGCCAGCAGTCGATACAGGGAGGGCCTAGCCAAAAACATTCAGTACTTC. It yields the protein CASSRYREGLAKNIQYF.